This TCR beta chain was sequenced in a study of T cells in Graves' hyperthyroidism and ophthalmopathy. Trimming took off 4 bases at V and 0 bases at J, with 6 bases between the two ends. This CDR3 contains 13 residues. Germline loops: CDR1 SGHTA, CDR2 FQGTGA. From RNA transcripts, TCR beta CDR3 regions were amplified. During a first-round RT-PCR of the TCR CDR3, the HTBI primer set was used. TCRdb used MiXCR to reprocess the multiplex PCR reads, holding one entry per CDR3 protein. The repertoire holds about 590,000 distinct CDR3 sequences, with roughly 14% as singletons. Of note for this clonotype: Since a much larger clone is just one base distant, this may be a read error.

This sequence originates from a woman in her 30s with Graves' hyperthyroidism. The rearrangement links TRBV7-3 to TRBJ1-1; D gene uncertain. The specimen sequenced was blood. In DNA form, the CDR3 reads TGTGCCAGCAGCTCACACATGAACACTGAAGCTTTCTTT. It codes for CASSSHMNTEAFF.